This T cell receptor (beta chain) appears in the sequencing data of a study of shared clonotypes between healthy human individuals. Unsorted PBMC replicate PCRs used around 310 ng DNA, 30,000 to 35,000 T cell genomes. On ten immunoSEQ deep assay plates, unsorted PBMC DNA was sequenced. Profiling relied on immunoSEQ multiplex PCR, and the TCRdb table lists in-frame clones only, not all of them. The sample includes about 490,000 clones, around 79% seen only once; the top ten take around 12%. Caucasian adults living in Nashville, Tennessee, provided all samples. The unsorted samples took about 90 million PBMCs to get genomic DNA. The CDR3 loop spans 15 amino acids. Trimming shortened V by 5 bases and J by 3 bases, and 16 bases separated the two germline ends. CDR1 is MDHEN, CDR2 SYDVKM, per germline.

The gene calls are TRBV28 and TRBJ1-1; D not resolved. This TCR was recovered from a woman between 40 and 55 years old in good health. Some clones in this sample may be carry-over from other donors' samples. Sample: PBMCs. The CDR3 sequence is CASSPPDPGYTEAFF. CDR3 in DNA: TGTGCCAGCAGTCCGCCAGACCCGGGATACACTGAAGCTTTCTTT.